This TCR beta chain was retrieved from a study of circulating CD8 cells and anti-PD-1 response in melanoma. Study results and limitations: Subset repertoires were largely private at M1, with under 7% shared.

Sorting of live CD3+CD8+TCRalphabeta+ cells by PD-1 and/or TIGIT gave four subsets. The CDR3 loop spans 11 amino acids. The V and J ends lost 5 bases and 6 bases, in that order; junction bases with no gene match: 1. The V gene's germline CDR1 is MDHEN and CDR2 SYDVKM. Using about 15 ng of total RNA, TCR libraries were made with the QIAseq Immune Repertoire TCR panel. TCRdb independently ran MiXCR on the reads; one entry per CDR3 protein. Of about 620 distinct CDR3 sequences listed, around 8.9% were seen once; the top ten hold 27%. There are a few counts of this clonotype. The antigen is unknown. The sequence was collected from a human donor with melanoma. J is TRBJ2-7 and V is TRBV28, with TRBD1 matching 7 bases. This specimen was CD8+ T cells from PBMCs, taken at baseline or after one month of anti-PD-1 therapy (not recorded which). The CDR3 loop reads CASSDRVEQYF. CDR3 sequence (DNA): TGTGCCAGCAGTGACAGGGTCGAGCAGTACTTC.